The T cell receptor gamma chain under discussion was sequenced for a study of Vδ1+ human thymocytes. Alphabeta T cells were depleted, then CD3+ Vdelta1+ Vdelta2- thymocytes were FACS-sorted. Between roughly 98% and 99.6% of sorted thymocytes were Vdelta1+. Study outcomes and limitations: Thymic TRG and TRD repertoires appeared highly polyclonal. Thymic delta-chain repertoires held roughly 19% Vdelta2 sequences and few Vdelta3, despite high sort purity.

RNA was extracted from the cells and then reverse transcribed. Pooled V-gene forward primers with one constant-region reverse primer generated the CDR3 amplicons by multiplex PCR. TCRdb reanalysed the multiplex PCR reads with CATT. The table records approximately 25,000 gamma-chain clones, more than 15% of them present only once. This clone has only a few counts. The antigen remains undetermined. From germline, CDR1 is GITISATS and CDR2 ISYDGTV (reference sequence). Germline trimming cut 0 bases from V and 6 bases from J; bases unmatched to any gene: 5. This CDR3 contains 13 residues. This chain connects TRGV9 to TRGJ1 or TRGJ2. The origin of this receptor is a boy in the first two years of life who had congenital heart surgery. Sequencing was performed on Vdelta1+ gamma-delta thymocytes from the thymus. Stated subset: FACS-sorted CD3+ TCRalphabeta- TCRVdelta1+ TCRVdelta2- thymocytes. In nucleotides, the CDR3 is TGTGCCTTGTGGGAGGTGCCGTCTTATAAGAAACTCTTT. Amino acids: CALWEVPSYKKLF.